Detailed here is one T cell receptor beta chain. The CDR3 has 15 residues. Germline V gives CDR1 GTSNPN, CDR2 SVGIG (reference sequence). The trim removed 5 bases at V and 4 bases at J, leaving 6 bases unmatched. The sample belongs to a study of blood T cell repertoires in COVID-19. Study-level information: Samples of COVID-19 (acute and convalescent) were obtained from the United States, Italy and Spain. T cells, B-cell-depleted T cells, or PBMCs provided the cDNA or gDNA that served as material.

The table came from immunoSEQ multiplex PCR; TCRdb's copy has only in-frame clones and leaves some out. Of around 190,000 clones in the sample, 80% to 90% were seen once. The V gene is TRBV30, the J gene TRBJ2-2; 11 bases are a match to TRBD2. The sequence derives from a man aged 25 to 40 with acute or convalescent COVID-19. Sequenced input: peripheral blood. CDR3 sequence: CAWGRLAGSTGELFF. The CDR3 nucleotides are TGTGCCTGGGGCAGACTAGCGGGGAGCACCGGGGAGCTGTTTTTT.